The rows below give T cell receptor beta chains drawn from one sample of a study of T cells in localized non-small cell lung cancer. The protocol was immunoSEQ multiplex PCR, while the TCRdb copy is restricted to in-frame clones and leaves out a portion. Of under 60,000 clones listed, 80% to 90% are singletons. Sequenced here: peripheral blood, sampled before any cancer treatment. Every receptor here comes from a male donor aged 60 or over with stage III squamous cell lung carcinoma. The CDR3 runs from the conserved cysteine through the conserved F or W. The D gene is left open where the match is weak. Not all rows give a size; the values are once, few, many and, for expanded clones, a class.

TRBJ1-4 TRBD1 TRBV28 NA TGTGCCAGCACCCCCGGGACAGGGGTAGAAAAACTGTTTTTT CASTPGTGVEKLFF
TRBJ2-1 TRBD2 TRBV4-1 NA TGCGCCAGCAGACGGGGGGACGGATACAATGAGCAGTTCTTC CASRRGDGYNEQFF
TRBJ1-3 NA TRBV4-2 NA TGTGCCAGCAGCCCCCTGGAGGTTGCTGGAAACACCATATATTTT CASSPLEVAGNTIYF
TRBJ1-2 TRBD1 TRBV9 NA TGTGCCAGCAGCGACAGACAGGGGAGCTATGGCTACACCTTC CASSDRQGSYGYTF
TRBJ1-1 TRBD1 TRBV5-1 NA TGCGCCAGCAGCCAGGGACAGGGGGGTAGCACTGAAGCTTTCTTT CASSQGQGGSTEAFF
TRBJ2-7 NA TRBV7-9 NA TGTGCCAGCAGCGCTGGCTCCTACGAGCAGTACTTC CASSAGSYEQYF
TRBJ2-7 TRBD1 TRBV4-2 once TGTGCCAGCAGCCATCCCGGGACAGCTGCCTACGAGCAGTACTTC CASSHPGTAAYEQYF
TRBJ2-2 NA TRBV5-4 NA TGTGCCAGCAGCTTGTCCGGGAGCGGATTGAGCGGGGAGCTGTTTTTT CASSLSGSGLSGELFF
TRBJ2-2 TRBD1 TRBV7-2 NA TGTGCCAGCAGCCTAACCCGGGACAGAGCGAACACCGGGGAGCTGTTTTTT CASSLTRDRANTGELFF
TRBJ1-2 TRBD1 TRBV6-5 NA TGTGCCAGCAGAACCCGGACAGGGGATTATGGCTACACCTTC CASRTRTGDYGYTF
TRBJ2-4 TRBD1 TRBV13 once TGTGCCAGCAGCTTAGCAGGACAGGGCGGACCCAAAAACATTCAGTACTTC CASSLAGQGGPKNIQYF
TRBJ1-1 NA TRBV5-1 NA TGCGCCAGCAGTTCTTTTCCAGGGGTCACTGAAGCTTTCTTT CASSSFPGVTEAFF
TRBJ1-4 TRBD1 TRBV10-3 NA TGTGCCATCAGTGAAAGACAGGGGGAAAAACTGTTTTTT CAISERQGEKLFF
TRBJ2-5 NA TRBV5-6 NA TGTGCCAGCAGCGTGGGGTCAGAAGAGACCCAGTACTTC CASSVGSEETQYF
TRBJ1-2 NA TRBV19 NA TGTGCCAGTACCCCACAGGGAGCCGAAAGGGGCTACACCTTC CASTPQGAERGYTF
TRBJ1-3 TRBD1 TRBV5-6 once TGTGCCAGCAGCGGGACAGTACCGAACACCATATATTTT CASSGTVPNTIYF
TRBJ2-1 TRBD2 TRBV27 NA TGTGCCAGCAGTTTTCCCGGGACTAGCGGTAAAGTGATGGATGAGCAGTTCTTC CASSFPGTSGKVMDEQFF
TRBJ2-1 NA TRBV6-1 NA TGTGCCTCCAGGACCTTATCCTACAATGAGCAGTTCTTC CASRTLSYNEQFF
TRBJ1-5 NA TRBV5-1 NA TGCGCCAGCAGCTTGGCCATGGGGGGCCAGCCCCAGCATTTT CASSLAMGGQPQHF
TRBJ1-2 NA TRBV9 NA TGTGCCAGCGGGGGCGTTGGCTACACCTTC CASGGVGYTF
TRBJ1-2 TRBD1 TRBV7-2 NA TGTGCCAGCAGCCAAAGGGACAGGGGGGTCGGCTACACCTTC CASSQRDRGVGYTF
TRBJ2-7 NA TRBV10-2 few TGCGCCAGCATGACCGACCTCTACGAGCAGTACTTC CASMTDLYEQYF